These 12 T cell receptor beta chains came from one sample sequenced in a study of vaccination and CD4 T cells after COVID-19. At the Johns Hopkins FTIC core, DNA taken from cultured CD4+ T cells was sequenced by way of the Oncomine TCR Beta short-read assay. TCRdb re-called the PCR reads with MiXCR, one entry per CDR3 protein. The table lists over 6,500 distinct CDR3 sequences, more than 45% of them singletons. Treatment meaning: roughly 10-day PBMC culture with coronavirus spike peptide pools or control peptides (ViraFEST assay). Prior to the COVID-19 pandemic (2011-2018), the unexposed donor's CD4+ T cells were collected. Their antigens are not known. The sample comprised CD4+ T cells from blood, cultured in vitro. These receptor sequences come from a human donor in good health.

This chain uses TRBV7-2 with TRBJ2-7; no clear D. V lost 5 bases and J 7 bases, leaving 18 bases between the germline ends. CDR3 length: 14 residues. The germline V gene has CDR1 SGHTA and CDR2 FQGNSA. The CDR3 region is CASSVGPAEGEQYF. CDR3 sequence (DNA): TGTGCCAGCAGCGTGGGCCCCGCAGAAGGAGAGCAGTACTTC.

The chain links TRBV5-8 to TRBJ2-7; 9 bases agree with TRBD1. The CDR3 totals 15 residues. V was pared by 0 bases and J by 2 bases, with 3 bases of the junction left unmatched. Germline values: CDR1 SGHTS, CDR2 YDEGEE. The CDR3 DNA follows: TGTGCCAGCAGCTTGGGACAGGGGGTCACCTACGAGCAGTACTTC. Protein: CASSLGQGVTYEQYF.

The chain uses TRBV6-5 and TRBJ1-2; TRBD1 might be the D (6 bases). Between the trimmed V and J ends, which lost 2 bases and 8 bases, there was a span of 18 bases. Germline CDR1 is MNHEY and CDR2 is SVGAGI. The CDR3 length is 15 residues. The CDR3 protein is CASSYVDRRMSGYTF. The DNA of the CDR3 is TGTGCCAGCAGTTACGTCGACAGGAGGATGTCGGGCTACACCTTC.

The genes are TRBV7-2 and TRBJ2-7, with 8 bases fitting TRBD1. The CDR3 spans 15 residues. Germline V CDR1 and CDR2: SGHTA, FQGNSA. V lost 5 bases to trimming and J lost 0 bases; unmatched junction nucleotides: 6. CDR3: CASSTTGENSYEQYF. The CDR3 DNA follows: TGTGCCAGCAGCACGACAGGGGAAAACTCCTACGAGCAGTACTTC.

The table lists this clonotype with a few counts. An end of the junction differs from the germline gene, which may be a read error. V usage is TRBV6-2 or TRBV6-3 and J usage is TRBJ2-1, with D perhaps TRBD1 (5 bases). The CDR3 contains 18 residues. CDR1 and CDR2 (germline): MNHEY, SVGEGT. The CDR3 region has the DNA TGTGCCAGTAGTTCATGGGGCAGCAGGACCACCTCCTACAATGAGCAGTTCTTC. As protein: CASSSWGSRTTSYNEQFF.

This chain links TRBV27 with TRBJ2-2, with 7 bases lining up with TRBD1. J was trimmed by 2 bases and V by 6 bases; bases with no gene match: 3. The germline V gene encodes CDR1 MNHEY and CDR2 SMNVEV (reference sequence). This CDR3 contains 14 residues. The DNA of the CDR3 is TGTGCCAGCAGACGGACAGGAAACACCGGGGAGCTGTTTTTT. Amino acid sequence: CASRRTGNTGELFF.

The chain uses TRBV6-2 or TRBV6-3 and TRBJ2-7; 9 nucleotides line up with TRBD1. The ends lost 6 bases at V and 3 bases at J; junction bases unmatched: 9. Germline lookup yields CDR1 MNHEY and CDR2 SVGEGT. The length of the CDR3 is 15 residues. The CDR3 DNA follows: TGTGCCAGCAGCTACGGGGGACAGGGACACTACGAGCAGTACTTC. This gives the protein CASSYGGQGHYEQYF.

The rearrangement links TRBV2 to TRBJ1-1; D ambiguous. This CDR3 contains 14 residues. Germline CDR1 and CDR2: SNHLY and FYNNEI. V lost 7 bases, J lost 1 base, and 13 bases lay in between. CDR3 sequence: CASTWASWNTEAFF. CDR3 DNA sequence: TGTGCCAGCACCTGGGCATCTTGGAACACTGAAGCTTTCTTT.

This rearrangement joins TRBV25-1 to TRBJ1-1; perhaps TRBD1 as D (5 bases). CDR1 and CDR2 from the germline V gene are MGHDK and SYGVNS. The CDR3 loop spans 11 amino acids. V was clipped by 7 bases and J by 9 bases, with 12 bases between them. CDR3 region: CASIGTVKAFF. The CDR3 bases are TGTGCCAGCATCGGGACGGTGAAAGCTTTCTTT.

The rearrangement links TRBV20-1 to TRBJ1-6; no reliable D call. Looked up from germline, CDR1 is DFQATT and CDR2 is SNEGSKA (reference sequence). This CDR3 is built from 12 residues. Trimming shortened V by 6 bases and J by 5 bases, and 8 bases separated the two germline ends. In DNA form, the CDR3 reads TGCAGTGCAGAGGTTAATAATTCACCCCTCCACTTT. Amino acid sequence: CSAEVNNSPLHF.

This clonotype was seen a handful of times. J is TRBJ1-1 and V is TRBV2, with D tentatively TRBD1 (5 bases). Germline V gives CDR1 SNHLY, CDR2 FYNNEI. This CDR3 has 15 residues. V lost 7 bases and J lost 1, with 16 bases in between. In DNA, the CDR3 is TGTGCCAGCAAACCAGGGTTGTTCCCGAACACTGAAGCTTTCTTT. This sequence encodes CASKPGLFPNTEAFF.

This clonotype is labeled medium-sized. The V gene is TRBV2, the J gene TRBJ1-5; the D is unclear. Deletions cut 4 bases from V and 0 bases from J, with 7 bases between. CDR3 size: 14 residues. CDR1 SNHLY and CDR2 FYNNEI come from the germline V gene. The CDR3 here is CASSGRISNQPQHF. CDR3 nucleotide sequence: TGTGCCAGCAGTGGACGGATTAGCAATCAGCCCCAGCATTTT.